These 30 T cell receptor beta chains were sequenced from one sample in a study of blood T cells in healthy people across ages. Together with a sample-barcoded 5' primer, a J-beta primer mix was included in a second PCR lasting about 7 to 12 cycles. Each CDR3 protein is one row after TCRdb ran MiXCR on the 5' RACE reads. Of roughly 1.6 million distinct CDR3 sequences listed, around 35% are singletons. Material: blood. The receptors originated from a woman in her thirties in good health.

V usage is TRBV20-1 and J usage is TRBJ1-1; D is unclear. The CDR3 is made up of 14 amino acids. Germline V gives CDR1 DFQATT, CDR2 SNEGSKA (reference sequence). Trimming left V 6 bases short and J 1 base short, with 15 bases between. CDR3 residues: CSAPSRTENTEAFF. The CDR3 nucleotides read TGCAGTGCCCCGTCAAGGACCGAGAACACTGAAGCTTTCTTT.

The chain recombines TRBV5-1 with TRBJ1-2; D gene ambiguous. The V end lost 2 bases, the J end lost 0 bases, and 20 bases lay between the germline ends. CDR3 size: 18 residues. CDR1 SGHRS and CDR2 YFSETQ come from the germline V gene. The CDR3 coding sequence is TGCGCCAGCAGCTTACCAAACGAGAGGGTCCCTTCTAACTATGGCTACACCTTC. This gives the protein CASSLPNERVPSNYGYTF.

The rearrangement uses TRBV29-1 and TRBJ1-2; 7 nucleotides align to TRBD1. The V gene's germline CDR1 is SQVTM and CDR2 ANQGSEA. The CDR3 is 14 residues long. Trimming at V came to 4 bases and at J to 2 bases, leaving 7 bases not matched to a gene. CDR3 sequence reads: CSVGGRGENYGYTF. CDR3 DNA sequence: TGCAGCGTTGGAGGCAGGGGGGAGAACTATGGCTACACCTTC.

This clonotype has just a few counts. The chain employs TRBV7-2 and TRBJ2-1; 11 bases are shared with TRBD2. Germline V gene data show CDR1 as SGHTA and CDR2 as FQGNSA. V was pared by 1 base and J by 8 bases, with 4 bases of the junction left unmatched. This CDR3 has 15 residues. DNA of the CDR3: TGTGCCAGCAGCTTAGGACTAGCGGGGAGCTATGAGCAGTTCTTC. Its translation: CASSLGLAGSYEQFF.

This clonotype was counted a few times. J is TRBJ2-5 and V is TRBV20-1; D gene ambiguous. Germline V lookup: CDR1 DFQATT, CDR2 SNEGSKA (reference sequence). This CDR3 spans 12 amino acids. V was cut by 8 bases and J by 1 base, with 11 bases left in between. CDR3 in amino acids: CSMTETQETQYF. The DNA of the CDR3 is TGCAGTATGACCGAAACCCAAGAGACCCAGTACTTC.

V and J are TRBV12-3 or TRBV12-4 and TRBJ2-1; no clear D gene. The CDR3 runs to 15 residues. Deletions cut 1 base from V and 10 bases from J, with 17 bases between. CDR3 bases: TGTGCCAGCAGTTTAGTAAGGGCCGACACCCCGGAGCAGTTCTTC. Its translation: CASSLVRADTPEQFF.

The chain combines TRBV28 with TRBJ1-1; D is undetermined. The CDR3 sequence is 13 residues long. V was clipped by 1 base and J by 7 bases, with 10 bases between them. CDR1 is MDHEN and CDR2 is SYDVKM in the germline V gene. CDR3 sequence reads: CASSLSVQSEAFF. CDR3 DNA: TGTGCCAGCAGTTTATCCGTACAGAGTGAAGCTTTCTTT.

The rearrangement links TRBV3-1 to TRBJ2-7; 9 nucleotides align to TRBD2. V lost 4 bases, J lost 5 bases, and 9 bases stayed unmatched. Germline lookup yields CDR1 LGHDT and CDR2 YNNKEL (reference sequence). The CDR3 runs 15 residues. The CDR3 nucleotides read TGTGCCAGCAGCCCGGCTGGGCTAGCGGGAAACGAGCAGTACTTC. Translated, it gives CASSPAGLAGNEQYF.

The chain is built from TRBV5-5 and TRBJ2-3; 9 positions match TRBD1. The CDR3 contains 16 residues. The J segment lost 2 bases and the V segment lost 0 bases, leaving 4 bases of the junction unmatched. Looked up from germline, CDR1 is SGHKS and CDR2 is YYEKEE (reference sequence). The CDR3 sequence is CASSLARTGVTDTQYF. CDR3 nucleotide sequence: TGTGCCAGCAGCTTGGCCCGGACAGGGGTCACAGATACGCAGTATTTT.

This clonotype has a handful of counts. The genes are TRBV11-2 and TRBJ2-1; 13 positions match TRBD2. After removal of 5 bases from V and 8 bases from J, the junction contained 9 bases not matched to a gene. This CDR3 has 16 amino acids. Germline loops: CDR1 SGHAT, CDR2 FQNNGV. CDR3 region: CASSQGLAGAQDEQFF. DNA for the CDR3: TGTGCCAGCAGCCAAGGACTAGCGGGGGCCCAGGATGAGCAGTTCTTC.

This clonotype occurred many times. V gene TRBV6-6 combines with J gene TRBJ2-6; 7 positions agree with TRBD1. The CDR3 spans 16 residues. Per the germline V gene, CDR1 is MNHNY and CDR2 is SVGAGI (reference sequence). V dropped 5 bases and J dropped 0; count of bases not matched to a gene: 4. CDR3 amino acids: CASSRRDSSGANVLTF. Here the CDR3 DNA reads TGTGCCAGCAGTCGACGGGACAGCTCTGGGGCCAACGTCCTGACTTTC.

J is TRBJ2-5 and V is TRBV20-1, with 8 bases matching TRBD2. Germline CDR1 reads DFQATT; CDR2 reads SNEGSKA (reference sequence). CDR3 length: 16 amino acids. The junction had 18 bases not matched to a gene; V was cut back by 3 bases and J by 9 bases. Here the CDR3 DNA reads TGCAGTGCTAGTCCCCTGGGAGCGGGAGACAGTTGGGCCCAGTACTTC. Translation: CSASPLGAGDSWAQYF.

The chain recombines TRBV20-1 with TRBJ1-5; D unclear. V lost 3 bases and J 0 bases, leaving 12 bases between the germline ends. The germline V gene encodes CDR1 DFQATT and CDR2 SNEGSKA (reference sequence). The CDR3 spans 15 residues. The CDR3 nucleotides are TGCAGTGCTAGTACCGCCTTGGGTAGCAATCAGCCCCAGCATTTT. This encodes CSASTALGSNQPQHF.

This clonotype was seen many times. This chain joins TRBV29-1 and TRBJ2-5; a weak D match, TRBD1 (6 bases). The germline V gene encodes CDR1 SQVTM and CDR2 ANQGSEA. Trimming stripped 7 bases from V and 4 bases from J, with 16 bases between. The CDR3 covers 13 residues. CDR3 DNA sequence: TGCAGCGCCTGGGGGACAAGACGAGAGACCCAGTACTTC. Amino acid sequence: CSAWGTRRETQYF. The full variable domain, rest sourced from reference TRBV29-1 and TRBJ2-5, is SAVISQKPSRDICQRGTSLTIQCQVDSQVTMMFWYRQQPGQSLTLIATANQGSEATYESGFVIDKFPISRPNLTFSTLTVSNMSPEDSSIYLCSAWGTRRETQYFGPGTRLLVL.

V and J are TRBV15 and TRBJ2-5; D is undetermined. The DNA matches TRBJ2-7 better at its end, which makes the J call doubtful. The germline CDR1 and CDR2 sequences are LNHNV and YYDKDF (reference sequence). The CDR3 length is 16 residues. CDR3 residues: CATSREHPAVFSEQYF. DNA for the CDR3: TGTGCCACCAGCAGAGAGCACCCGGCAGTTTTCAGCGAGCAGTACTTC.

The J gene is TRBJ1-4, the V gene TRBV7-9; possible D gene TRBD1, 5 bases. Germline lookup yields CDR1 SEHNR and CDR2 FQNEAQ (reference sequence). Trimming removed 5 bases at V and 0 bases at J, with 19 bases between. The CDR3 extends over 18 amino acids. The CDR3 sequence: CASSNYSLLGATNEKLFF. CDR3 sequence (DNA): TGTGCCAGCAGCAACTATTCCCTACTGGGGGCAACTAATGAAAAACTGTTTTTT.

V gene TRBV3-1 combines with J gene TRBJ1-4, with D possibly being TRBD1 (5 bases). The CDR3 sequence is 14 residues long. V dropped 9 bases and J dropped 8 bases, with 19 bases sitting between them. Looked up from germline, CDR1 is LGHDT and CDR2 is YNNKEL (reference sequence). The CDR3 region is CASSYGGAEEKLFF. The CDR3 DNA is TGTGCCAGTAGCTATGGTGGGGCGGAAGAAAAACTGTTTTTT.

The chain recombines TRBV7-9 with TRBJ2-2; D remains unclear. CDR1 is SEHNR, CDR2 FQNEAQ, per germline (reference sequence). V was clipped by 6 bases and J by 0 bases, with 17 bases between them. The CDR3 is 17 residues long. Here the CDR3 reads CASRADMRVTNTGELFF. The CDR3 DNA reads as TGTGCCAGCAGGGCGGATATGAGAGTCACGAACACCGGGGAGCTGTTTTTT.

This chain links TRBV6-2 or TRBV6-3 with TRBJ2-2; D remains unclear. Germline assignment: CDR1 MNHEY and CDR2 SVGEGT. This CDR3 is 15 amino acids long. V was trimmed by 5 bases and J by 1 base, leaving 11 bases between them. The CDR3 loop reads CASSLGRMNTGELFF. CDR3 nucleotide sequence: TGTGCCAGCAGTCTTGGACGGATGAACACCGGGGAGCTGTTTTTT.

V and J are TRBV20-1 and TRBJ1-2; tentative D call: TRBD1 (6 bases). The germline V gene has CDR1 DFQATT and CDR2 SNEGSKA (reference sequence). Trimming cost V 4 bases and J 6 bases, with 18 bases left between them. CDR3 length: 14 residues. CDR3 protein: CSAKGGGGLNGYTF. The CDR3 DNA reads as TGCAGTGCTAAGGGGGGTGGGGGGCTTAATGGCTACACCTTC.

The J gene is TRBJ2-7, the V gene TRBV10-2; the match to TRBD2 covers 9 bases. CDR3 length equals 14 residues. Germline V gives CDR1 WSHSY, CDR2 SAAADI. Germline trimming cut 4 bases from V and 4 bases from J; bases unmatched to any gene: 5. The CDR3 nucleotides read TGCGCCAGCAGTGCGAGCGGGAGGCTTTACGAGCAGTACTTC. Translated, it gives CASSASGRLYEQYF.

This clonotype has just a few counts. The V gene is TRBV5-1, the J gene TRBJ2-1; 8 nucleotides align to TRBD2. The CDR3 is made up of 16 amino acids. The germline V gene has CDR1 SGHRS and CDR2 YFSETQ. V was pared by 6 bases and J by 7 bases, with 15 bases of the junction left unmatched. Here the CDR3 DNA reads TGCGCCAGCACCATGAACTCACGGGGGGGGTGGAATGAGCAGTTCTTC. Its translation is CASTMNSRGGWNEQFF.

This chain links TRBV5-1 with TRBJ1-2; D is ambiguous. V was clipped by 1 base and J by 6 bases, with 10 bases between them. CDR3 length equals 13 residues. CDR1 and CDR2 (germline): SGHRS, YFSETQ. The CDR3 coding sequence is TGCGCCAGCAGCTTGATCGCGCCCCATGGCTACACCTTC. It is translated as CASSLIAPHGYTF.

DNA for the CDR3: TGTGCCAGCAGACCGACGGACCGGGGCACAGATACGCAGTATTTT. Protein product: CASRPTDRGTDTQYF. This rearrangement joins TRBV12-3 or TRBV12-4 to TRBJ2-3, with D unresolved. The V gene lost 6 bases and the J gene lost 1 base, with 14 bases spanning the gap. The CDR3 runs to 15 residues.

The sample holds one count of this clonotype. This chain links TRBV27 with TRBJ2-1; 16 bases map to TRBD2. J lost 0 bases, V lost 10 bases, and 15 bases had no gene match. The CDR3 contains 20 residues. CDR1 and CDR2 (germline): MNHEY, SMNVEV (reference sequence). The CDR3 DNA reads TGTGCCACTACACACAGACCGGGACTAGCGGGAGGGAGCTCCTACAATGAGCAGTTCTTC. Amino acid sequence: CATTHRPGLAGGSSYNEQFF.

The rearrangement joins TRBV5-1 to TRBJ1-3; no reliable D call. The ends were cut back, 0 bases at V and 8 bases at J, with 15 bases in the middle. CDR1 and CDR2 from the germline V gene are SGHRS and YFSETQ. The CDR3 is 15 residues long. The CDR3 nucleotides read TGCGCCAGCAGCTTGGAGGGTCTATTTTGGGACACCATATATTTT. Amino acids: CASSLEGLFWDTIYF.

CDR3 bases: TGTGCCAGCAGTTCCCGGGACTACCTTCCCTACGAGCAGTACTTC. Translation gives CASSSRDYLPYEQYF. The V call is TRBV6-6, the J call TRBJ2-7; 7 bases line up with TRBD2. This CDR3 contains 15 residues. J gave up 2 bases and V 4 bases, and 8 bases lay outside the gene matches. Germline V CDR1 and CDR2: MNHNY, SVGAGI (reference sequence).

The J gene is TRBJ2-5, the V gene TRBV7-6, with D possibly matching TRBD2 (6 bases). This CDR3 is 14 amino acids long. CDR1 is SGHVS, CDR2 FNYEAQ, per germline. V dropped 10 bases and J dropped 5 bases, with 20 bases sitting between them. The CDR3 reads CATVPWLSGETQYF. The DNA for the CDR3 is TGTGCCACCGTACCCTGGCTAAGCGGGGAGACCCAGTACTTC. Full variable domain (remainder filled in from reference TRBV7-6 and TRBJ2-5): GAGVSQSPRYKVTKRGQDVALRCDPISGHVSLYWYRQALGQGPEFLTYFNYEAQQDKSGLPNDRFSAERPEGSISTLTIQRTEQRDSAMYRCATVPWLSGETQYFGPGTRLLVL.

This clonotype was counted only a few times. The chain recombines TRBV12-3 or TRBV12-4 with TRBJ1-2; D is perhaps TRBD1 (5 bases). The CDR3 consists of 13 residues. Deletions cut 4 bases from V and 7 bases from J, with 13 bases between. CDR3: CASSSVRVRGYTF. The CDR3 region has the DNA TGTGCCAGCAGTTCGGTCAGGGTGCGTGGCTACACCTTC.

This clonotype was counted at least ten times. The gene calls are TRBV14 and TRBJ2-7; 9 nucleotides agree with TRBD1. The ends lost 6 bases at V and 1 base at J; junction bases unmatched: 16. The CDR3 is made up of 18 amino acids. In germline, CDR1 is SGHDN, CDR2 FVKESK. CDR3 region: CASSPLSLRQGGSYEQYF. Written as DNA, the CDR3 is TGTGCCAGCAGTCCCCTCTCGCTTAGACAGGGGGGGTCCTACGAGCAGTACTTC.